A selection of T cell receptor beta chains follows, all from one sample in a study of control samples from healthy donors and cancer patients. Some clones are missing from TCRdb's copy, which holds only in-frame ones; the method was immunoSEQ multiplex PCR. Of 65,000 to 95,000 clones listed, around 89% are singletons. The sequencing sample was made of blood. These receptors came from a man aged 50 to 59 in good health. Each CDR3 is given with its conserved first and last residue. The D gene is left open where the match is weak. The size of a clone is reported for some rows only, either as once, few or many, or as a class for expanded clones.

V gene: TRBV19
J gene: TRBJ1-2
clone size: NA
D gene: TRBD1
CDR3 DNA: TGTGCCAGTAGTATAGCTACCGGGACAGGGGGCCTCGCTAACTATGGCTACACCTTC
CDR3 protein: CASSIATGTGGLANYGYTF

V gene: TRBV18
J gene: TRBJ1-1
clone size: NA
D gene: NA
CDR3 DNA: TGTGCCAGCTCACGCGCAGACGGTTCGAACACTGAAGCTTTCTTT
CDR3 protein: CASSRADGSNTEAFF

V gene: TRBV2
J gene: TRBJ1-5
clone size: NA
D gene: TRBD1
CDR3 DNA: TGTGCCAGCAGAGCTACTACAGGGGCTAGCAATCAGCCCCAGCATTTT
CDR3 protein: CASRATTGASNQPQHF

V gene: TRBV4-2
J gene: TRBJ2-3
clone size: NA
D gene: NA
CDR3 DNA: TGTGCCAGCAGCCAAGGTGGGCAGAGCACAGATACGCAGTATTTT
CDR3 protein: CASSQGGQSTDTQYF

V gene: TRBV11-2
J gene: TRBJ1-4
clone size: NA
D gene: NA
CDR3 DNA: TGTGCCAGCAGCTTACAGAGAGGGCGGAATGAAAAACTGTTTTTT
CDR3 protein: CASSLQRGRNEKLFF

V gene: TRBV14
J gene: TRBJ1-3
clone size: NA
D gene: NA
CDR3 DNA: TGTGCCAGCAGTCTCAGGATTTCAGGAAACACCATATATTTT
CDR3 protein: CASSLRISGNTIYF

V gene: TRBV19
J gene: TRBJ1-5
clone size: NA
D gene: NA
CDR3 DNA: TGTGCCAGTAATGAGGCCCTTGGAAGAGGGGATCAGCCCCAGCATTTT
CDR3 protein: CASNEALGRGDQPQHF

V gene: TRBV6-2/TRBV6-3
J gene: TRBJ1-5
clone size: NA
D gene: NA
CDR3 DNA: TGTGCCAGCAGTGACAGGAGCAATCAGCCCCAGCATTTT
CDR3 protein: CASSDRSNQPQHF

V gene: TRBV5-1
J gene: TRBJ2-7
clone size: NA
D gene: TRBD2
CDR3 DNA: TGCGCCAGCAGCCGCGCGGGGGGGCTCTCCTACGAGCAGTACTTC
CDR3 protein: CASSRAGGLSYEQYF

V gene: TRBV4-1
J gene: TRBJ2-7
clone size: once
D gene: TRBD2
CDR3 DNA: TGCGCCAGCAGTCATCTCTTTCCGGGACTAGCAAACGAGCAGTACTTC
CDR3 protein: CASSHLFPGLANEQYF

V gene: TRBV7-3
J gene: TRBJ2-3
clone size: NA
D gene: NA
CDR3 DNA: TGTGCCAGCAGCCAAGGAGATACGCAGTATTTT
CDR3 protein: CASSQGDTQYF

V gene: TRBV6-2/TRBV6-3
J gene: TRBJ1-5
clone size: NA
D gene: TRBD1
CDR3 DNA: TGTGCCAGCAGTTACTCGATAGGGACAGGGGATCCGCCCCAGCATTTT
CDR3 protein: CASSYSIGTGDPPQHF

V gene: TRBV19
J gene: TRBJ1-2
clone size: NA
D gene: NA
CDR3 DNA: TGTGCCAGTAGTATAGTAGAGGCGGATGCTAACTATGGCTACACCTTC
CDR3 protein: CASSIVEADANYGYTF

V gene: TRBV7-9
J gene: TRBJ1-4
clone size: NA
D gene: TRBD1
CDR3 DNA: TGTGCCAGCAGCTTAGCGAGTCAGGGGGCTAATGAAAAACTGTTTTTT
CDR3 protein: CASSLASQGANEKLFF

V gene: TRBV19
J gene: TRBJ1-2
clone size: once
D gene: NA
CDR3 DNA: TGTGCCACCCGGCGGTGGCAGGCCCTTCCATATGGCTACACCTTC
CDR3 protein: CATRRWQALPYGYTF

V gene: TRBV5-1
J gene: TRBJ2-1
clone size: few
D gene: NA
CDR3 DNA: TGCGCCAGCATACGGGGGAATGAGCAGTTCTTC
CDR3 protein: CASIRGNEQFF

V gene: TRBV7-2
J gene: TRBJ2-2
clone size: NA
D gene: NA
CDR3 DNA: TGTGCCAGCAGCTCCCCTGGGCCCAGGGAGCTGTTTTTT
CDR3 protein: CASSSPGPRELFF

V gene: TRBV6-5
J gene: TRBJ2-3
clone size: NA
D gene: TRBD2
CDR3 DNA: TGTGCCAGCAGTTATGCTCTAGCGGGAACAGATACGCAGTATTTT
CDR3 protein: CASSYALAGTDTQYF

V gene: TRBV10-1
J gene: TRBJ1-2
clone size: NA
D gene: NA
CDR3 DNA: TGCGCCAGCAGTAAGGACATCTCCTGGGGCTACACCTTC
CDR3 protein: CASSKDISWGYTF

V gene: TRBV30
J gene: TRBJ1-2
clone size: NA
D gene: NA
CDR3 DNA: TGTGCCTGGAGTCACCCGGGAAACTATGGCTACACCTTC
CDR3 protein: CAWSHPGNYGYTF

V gene: TRBV10-2
J gene: TRBJ1-6
clone size: NA
D gene: TRBD1
CDR3 DNA: TGCGCCAGCACGGACAGGAGTAATTCACCCCTCCACTTT
CDR3 protein: CASTDRSNSPLHF

V gene: TRBV10-2
J gene: TRBJ1-2
clone size: NA
D gene: TRBD1
CDR3 DNA: TGCGCCAGCAGTCAAGGACAGGCCTCTGGAGTGCTCTACACCTTC
CDR3 protein: CASSQGQASGVLYTF

V gene: TRBV19
J gene: TRBJ2-6
clone size: NA
D gene: TRBD1
CDR3 DNA: TGTGCCAGTAGAAAGGACAGGTTGAGCTCTGGGGCCAACGTCCTGACTTTC
CDR3 protein: CASRKDRLSSGANVLTF

V gene: TRBV10-3
J gene: TRBJ1-1
clone size: NA
D gene: NA
CDR3 DNA: TGTGCCATCTCGTCCAAAGCAATGAACACTGAAGCTTTCTTT
CDR3 protein: CAISSKAMNTEAFF

V gene: TRBV11-2
J gene: TRBJ1-4
clone size: NA
D gene: TRBD1
CDR3 DNA: TGTGCCAGCAGACGGACAGGGGGGTCGGAAAAACTGTTTTTT
CDR3 protein: CASRRTGGSEKLFF

V gene: TRBV19
J gene: TRBJ2-1
clone size: NA
D gene: TRBD2
CDR3 DNA: TGTGCCAGTAGTAACCTACTAGCGGGGGTTTTTGGTGAGCAGTTCTTC
CDR3 protein: CASSNLLAGVFGEQFF

V gene: TRBV18
J gene: TRBJ1-1
clone size: NA
D gene: TRBD1
CDR3 DNA: TGTGCCAGTGCCGGGACAGGGGGCGCGACCACTGAAGCTTTCTTT
CDR3 protein: CASAGTGGATTEAFF

V gene: TRBV7-2
J gene: TRBJ1-5
clone size: NA
D gene: TRBD1
CDR3 DNA: TGTGCCAGCAGCTTAGTGGGACAGGGGGGAAATCAGCCCCAGCATTTT
CDR3 protein: CASSLVGQGGNQPQHF

V gene: TRBV6-5
J gene: TRBJ1-2
clone size: NA
D gene: TRBD1
CDR3 DNA: TGTGCCAGCAGTTACCTGACAGGGGATGGCTACACCTTC
CDR3 protein: CASSYLTGDGYTF

V gene: TRBV4-2
J gene: TRBJ2-7
clone size: NA
D gene: NA
CDR3 DNA: TGTGCCAGCAGCCAAGACACAGCCGCCTACGAGCAGTACTTC
CDR3 protein: CASSQDTAAYEQYF

V gene: TRBV3-1/TRBV3-2
J gene: TRBJ1-2
clone size: once
D gene: NA
CDR3 DNA: TGTGCCAGCAGCCCTTCTTCGGGGAACTATGGCTACACCTTC
CDR3 protein: CASSPSSGNYGYTF

V gene: TRBV19
J gene: TRBJ1-1
clone size: NA
D gene: TRBD1
CDR3 DNA: TGTGCCAGTAGCCGAGGGACAGGGAACACTGAAGCTTTCTTT
CDR3 protein: CASSRGTGNTEAFF